Below are 11 T cell receptor beta chains sequenced from a single sample in a study of cytomegalovirus exposure and HLA in healthy donors. The PCR employed 60 Vbeta primers together with 13 Jbeta primers. This table comes from immunoSEQ multiplex PCR, and its TCRdb copy is limited to in-frame clones, with some not included. The repertoire consists of approximately 130,000 clones, with 65% to 85% occurring once and the leading ten covering approximately 1.8%. Sequencing was done on a sample of PBMCs. The receptors derive from a middle-aged woman in good health and CMV-seronegative.

Concerning this clone itself: A junction boundary mismatches the germline segment, possibly from a read error. The chain joins TRBV28 to TRBJ2-5; tentatively, D is TRBD2 (7 bases). From germline, CDR1 is MDHEN and CDR2 SYDVKM. The CDR3 has 16 residues. The CDR3 loop reads CAGSTGRQGQSETQYF. The CDR3 DNA sequence: TGTGCCGGCAGTACCGGGAGGCAGGGACAATCAGAGACCCAGTACTTC.

This sequence joins TRBV28 and TRBJ2-3; D is perhaps TRBD2 (7 bases). Germline CDR1 and CDR2: MDHEN and SYDVKM. The CDR3 is 15 residues long. Deletions cut 3 bases from V and 1 base from J, with 11 bases between. The DNA for the CDR3 is TGTGCCAGCAGTTTGGGGGGGGCGCGCACAGATACGCAGTATTTT. Translated, it gives CASSLGGARTDTQYF. The full variable domain, in which reference TRBV28 and TRBJ2-3 provide the parts outside the CDR3, is DVKVTQSSRYLVKRTGEKVFLECVQDMDHENMFWYRQDPGLGLRLIYFSYDVKMKEKGDIPEGYSVSREKKERFSLILESASTNQTSMYLCASSLGGARTDTQYFGPGTRLTVL.

Turning to this clone: The germline gene is not matched at one end of the junction; a read error may be the cause. This sample also contains other DNA sequences that code for the same CDR3. This chain joins TRBV30 and TRBJ2-1; possibly TRBD2 for D (5 bases). The CDR3 has 12 amino acids. CDR1 and CDR2 (germline): GTSNPN, SVGIG (reference sequence). CDR3 residues: CAAAVSYNEQFF. CDR3 sequence (DNA): TGTGCCGCAGCGGTATCCTACAATGAGCAATTCTTC.

The chain is built from TRBV9 and TRBJ1-1, with 8 bases fitting TRBD1. From germline, CDR1 is SGDLS and CDR2 YYNGEE. This CDR3 spans 15 amino acids. V lost 4 bases, J lost 3 bases, and 8 bases stayed unmatched. CDR3: CASSKRVQGDTEAFF. CDR3 DNA: TGTGCCAGCAGCAAAAGGGTACAGGGGGACACTGAAGCTTTCTTT.

V and J are TRBV6-5 and TRBJ2-1; D gene ambiguous. The CDR3 covers 13 residues. Trimming stripped 2 bases from V and 5 bases from J, with 7 bases between. CDR1 and CDR2 from the germline V gene are MNHEY and SVGAGI. The CDR3 bases are TGTGCCAGCAGTTACGGCGGAAACAATGAGCAGTTCTTC. The encoded protein is CASSYGGNNEQFF.

CDR3 DNA: TGTGCCAGCAGTCCGGCGACAGGGGTAGATACGCAGTATTTT. This encodes CASSPATGVDTQYF. The gene calls are TRBV28 and TRBJ2-3, with 8 positions matching TRBD1. CDR1 and CDR2 from the germline V gene are MDHEN and SYDVKM. With 5 bases clipped from V and 5 bases from J, the junction kept 6 bases outside the gene matches. The CDR3 totals 14 residues. The full variable domain, rest sourced from reference TRBV28 and TRBJ2-3, is DVKVTQSSRYLVKRTGEKVFLECVQDMDHENMFWYRQDPGLGLRLIYFSYDVKMKEKGDIPEGYSVSREKKERFSLILESASTNQTSMYLCASSPATGVDTQYFGPGTRLTVL.

The J gene is TRBJ1-3, the V gene TRBV5-1; D may be TRBD1 (5 bases). Trimming removed 3 bases from V and 8 bases from J, with 15 bases in between. Germline V lookup: CDR1 SGHRS, CDR2 YFSETQ. This CDR3 spans 14 amino acids. The CDR3 coding sequence is TGCGCCAGCAGCTCACAGGCGGCTGAGGACACCATATATTTT. Its protein is CASSSQAAEDTIYF.

V usage is TRBV30 and J usage is TRBJ2-5; unclear D gene. The CDR3 totals 12 residues. Germline V lookup: CDR1 GTSNPN, CDR2 SVGIG (reference sequence). The germline V and J ends were trimmed by 0 bases and 3 bases, with 5 bases remaining between them. The CDR3 loop reads CAWSVVKETQYF. The CDR3 coding sequence is TGTGCCTGGAGTGTTGTAAAAGAGACCCAGTACTTC. Based on the CDR3 plus reference TRBV30 and TRBJ2-5, the full variable domain is SQTIHQWPATLVQPVGSPLSLECTVEGTSNPNLYWYRQAAGRGLQLLFYSVGIGQISSEVPQNLSASRPQDRQFILSSKKLLLSDSGFYLCAWSVVKETQYFGPGTRLLVL.

This clone has a handful of counts. The chain recombines TRBV13 with TRBJ2-5; D uncertain. The CDR3 is 13 amino acids. V lost 4 bases and J 1 base, leaving 7 bases between the germline ends. Looked up from germline, CDR1 is PRHDT and CDR2 is FYEKMQ (reference sequence). This CDR3 reads CASSWATQETQYF. The CDR3 nucleotides are TGTGCCAGCAGCTGGGCAACCCAAGAGACCCAGTACTTC.

V usage is TRBV2 and J usage is TRBJ2-7, with TRBD2 matching 11 bases. The CDR3 is 14 amino acids. Trimming removed 10 bases from V and 2 bases from J; junction bases left unmatched: 7. The germline V gene has CDR1 SNHLY and CDR2 FYNNEI. This CDR3 is CATISGRGPYEQYF. The CDR3 nucleotides are TGTGCCACCATTAGCGGGAGGGGGCCCTACGAGCAGTACTTC.

This clone was seen a handful of times. The CDR3 DNA follows: TGTGCCAGCAGCTTGGCCGGGGTGCCCGGATACGACAATGAGCAGTTCTTC. This gives the protein CASSLAGVPGYDNEQFF. The chain is built from TRBV5-6 and TRBJ2-1; D is perhaps TRBD2 (5 bases). The CDR3 has 17 amino acids. Germline V gives CDR1 SGHDT, CDR2 YYEEEE. The V end lost 0 bases, the J end lost 5 bases, and 18 bases lay between the germline ends.